This T cell receptor beta chain was profiled in a study of T cells in Graves' hyperthyroidism and ophthalmopathy. Amplified TCR beta CDR3 regions derived from RNA transcripts. The HTBI set primed first-round TCR CDR3 RT-PCR. TCRdb redid the calling of the multiplex PCR reads with MiXCR, one entry per CDR3 protein. The sample has about 200,000 distinct CDR3 sequences, 17% seen once. The CDR3 consists of 13 residues. In germline, CDR1 is LGHDT, CDR2 YNNKEL (reference sequence). V lost 3 bases, J lost 2 bases, and 7 bases lay in between. The source is a middle-aged man with Graves' hyperthyroidism. Sequencing input: blood. This chain links TRBV3-1 with TRBJ2-5, with unresolved D. DNA of the CDR3: TGTGCCAGCAGCCACAGCAATCAAGAGACCCAGTACTTC. Translation gives CASSHSNQETQYF.